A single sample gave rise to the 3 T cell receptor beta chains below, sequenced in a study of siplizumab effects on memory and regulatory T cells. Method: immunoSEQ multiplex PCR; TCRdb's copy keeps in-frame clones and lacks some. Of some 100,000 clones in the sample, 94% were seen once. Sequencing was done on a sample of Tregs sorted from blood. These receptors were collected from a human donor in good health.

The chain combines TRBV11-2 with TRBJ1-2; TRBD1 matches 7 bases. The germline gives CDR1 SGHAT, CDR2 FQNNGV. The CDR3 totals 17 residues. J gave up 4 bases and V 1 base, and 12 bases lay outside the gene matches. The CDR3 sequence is CASSLAGTAGSPYGYTF. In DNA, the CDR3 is TGTGCCAGCAGCTTAGCCGGGACAGCCGGTTCGCCCTATGGCTACACCTTC.

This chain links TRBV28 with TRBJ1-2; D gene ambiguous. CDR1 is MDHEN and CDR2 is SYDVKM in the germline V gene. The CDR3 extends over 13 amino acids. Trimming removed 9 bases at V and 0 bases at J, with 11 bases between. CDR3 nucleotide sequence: TGTGCCAGTGGGGAGTCTACTAACTATGGCTACACCTTC. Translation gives CASGESTNYGYTF.

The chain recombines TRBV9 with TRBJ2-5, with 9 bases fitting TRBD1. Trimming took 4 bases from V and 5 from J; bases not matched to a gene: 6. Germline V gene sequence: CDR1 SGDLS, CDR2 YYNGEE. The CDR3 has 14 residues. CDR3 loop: CASSFGTGKETQYF. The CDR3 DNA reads TGTGCCAGCAGCTTCGGGACAGGGAAGGAGACCCAGTACTTC. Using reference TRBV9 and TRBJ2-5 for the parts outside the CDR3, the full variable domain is DSGVTQTPKHLITATGQRVTLRCSPRSGDLSVYWYQQSLDQGLQFLIQYYNGEERAKGNILERFSAQQFPDLHSELNLSSLELGDSALYFCASSFGTGKETQYFGPGTRLLVL.